This T cell receptor (beta chain) derives from a study of T cell changes during pregnancy in multiple sclerosis. The germline V gene has CDR1 MGHDK and CDR2 SYGVNS. Trimming cost V 8 bases and J 7 bases, with 20 bases left between them. There are 15 residues in the CDR3. Method: immunoSEQ multiplex PCR; TCRdb's copy keeps in-frame clones and lacks some. The top ten clones hold approximately 0.44% of a sample with 30,000 to 45,000 clones, approximately 93% of them seen once. This clone was found once. This TCR was sampled from a female donor with multiple sclerosis, enrolled in a pregnancy study. The starting material was CD4+ T cells from peripheral blood mononuclear cells, obtained in the first trimester of pregnancy. The chain carries TRBV25-1 and TRBJ1-4, with TRBD1 as a possible D gene (5 bases). The CDR3 region is CASQGPGRSGEKLFF. The CDR3 DNA follows: TGTGCCAGCCAAGGACCAGGGAGGAGCGGTGAAAAACTGTTTTTT.